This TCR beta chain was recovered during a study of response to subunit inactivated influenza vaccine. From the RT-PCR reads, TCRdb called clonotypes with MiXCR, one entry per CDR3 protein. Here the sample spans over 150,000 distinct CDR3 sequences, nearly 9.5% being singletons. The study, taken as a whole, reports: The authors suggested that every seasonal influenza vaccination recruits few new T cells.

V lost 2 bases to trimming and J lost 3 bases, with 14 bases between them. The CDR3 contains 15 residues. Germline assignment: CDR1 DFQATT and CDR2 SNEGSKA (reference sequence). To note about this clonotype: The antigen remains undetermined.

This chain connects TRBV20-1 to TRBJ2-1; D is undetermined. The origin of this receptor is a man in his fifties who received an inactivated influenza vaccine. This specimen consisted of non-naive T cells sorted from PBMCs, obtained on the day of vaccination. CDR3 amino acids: CSARRIGNDYNEQFF. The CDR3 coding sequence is TGCAGTGCTAGACGTATTGGGAACGACTACAATGAGCAGTTCTTC.